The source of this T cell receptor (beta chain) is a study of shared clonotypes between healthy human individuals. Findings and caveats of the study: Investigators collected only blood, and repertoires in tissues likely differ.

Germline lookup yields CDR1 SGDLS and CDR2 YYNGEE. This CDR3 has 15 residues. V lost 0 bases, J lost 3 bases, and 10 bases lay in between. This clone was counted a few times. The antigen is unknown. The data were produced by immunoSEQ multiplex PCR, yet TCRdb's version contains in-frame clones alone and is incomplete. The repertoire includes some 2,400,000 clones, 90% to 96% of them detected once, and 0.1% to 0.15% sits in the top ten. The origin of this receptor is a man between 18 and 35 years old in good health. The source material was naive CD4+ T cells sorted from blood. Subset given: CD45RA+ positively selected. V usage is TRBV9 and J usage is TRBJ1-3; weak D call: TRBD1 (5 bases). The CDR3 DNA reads TGTGCCAGCAGCGTAGAAGGGACCCATGGAAACACCATATATTTT. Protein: CASSVEGTHGNTIYF.